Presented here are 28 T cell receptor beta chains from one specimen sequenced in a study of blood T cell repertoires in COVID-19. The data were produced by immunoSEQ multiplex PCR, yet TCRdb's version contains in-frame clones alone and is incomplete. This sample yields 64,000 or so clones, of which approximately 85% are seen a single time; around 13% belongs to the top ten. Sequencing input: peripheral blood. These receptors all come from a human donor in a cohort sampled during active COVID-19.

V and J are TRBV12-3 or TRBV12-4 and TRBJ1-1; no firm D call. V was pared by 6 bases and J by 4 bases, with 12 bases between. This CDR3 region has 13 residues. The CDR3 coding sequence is TGTGCCAGCAGGTCGAGGGTTGTCACTGAAGCTTTCTTT. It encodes CASRSRVVTEAFF.

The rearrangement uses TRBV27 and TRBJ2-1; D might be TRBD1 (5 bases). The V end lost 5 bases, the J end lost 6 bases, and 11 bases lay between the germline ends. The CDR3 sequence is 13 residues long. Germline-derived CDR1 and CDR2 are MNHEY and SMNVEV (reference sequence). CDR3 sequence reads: CASSRGFGNEQFF. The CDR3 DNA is TGTGCCAGCAGTAGGGGTTTCGGCAATGAGCAGTTCTTC.

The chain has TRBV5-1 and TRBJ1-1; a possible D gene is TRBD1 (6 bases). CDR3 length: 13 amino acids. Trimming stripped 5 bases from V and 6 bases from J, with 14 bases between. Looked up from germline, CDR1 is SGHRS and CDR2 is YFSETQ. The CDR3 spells CASREGVTAEAFF. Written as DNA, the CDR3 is TGCGCCAGCAGAGAGGGGGTAACGGCTGAAGCTTTCTTT.

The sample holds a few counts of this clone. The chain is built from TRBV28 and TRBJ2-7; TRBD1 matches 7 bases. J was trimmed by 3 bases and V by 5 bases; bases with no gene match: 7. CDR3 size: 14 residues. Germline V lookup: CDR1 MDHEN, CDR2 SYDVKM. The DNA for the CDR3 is TGTGCCAGCAGTGTCTCGGGACAGCACTACGAGCAGTACGTC. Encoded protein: CASSVSGQHYEQYV.

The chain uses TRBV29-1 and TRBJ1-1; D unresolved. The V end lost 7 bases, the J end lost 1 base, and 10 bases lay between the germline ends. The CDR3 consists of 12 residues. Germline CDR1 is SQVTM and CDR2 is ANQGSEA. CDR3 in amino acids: CSARHPNTEAFF. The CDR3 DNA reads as TGCAGCGCCCGACATCCGAACACTGAAGCTTTCTTT. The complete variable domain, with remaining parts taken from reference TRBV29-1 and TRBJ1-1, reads SAVISQKPSRDICQRGTSLTIQCQVDSQVTMMFWYRQQPGQSLTLIATANQGSEATYESGFVIDKFPISRPNLTFSTLTVSNMSPEDSSIYLCSARHPNTEAFFGQGTRLTVV.

The CDR3 region is CASSLFTGGTFNNEQFF. For the CDR3, the DNA is TGTGCCAGCAGCTTATTTACAGGGGGAACATTTAACAATGAGCAGTTCTTC. The chain is built from TRBV7-8 and TRBJ2-1; 8 nucleotides align to TRBD1. With V trimmed by 2 bases and J by 5 bases, 11 bases remained unmatched. The CDR3 has 17 residues. Germline lookup yields CDR1 SGHVS and CDR2 FQNEAQ.

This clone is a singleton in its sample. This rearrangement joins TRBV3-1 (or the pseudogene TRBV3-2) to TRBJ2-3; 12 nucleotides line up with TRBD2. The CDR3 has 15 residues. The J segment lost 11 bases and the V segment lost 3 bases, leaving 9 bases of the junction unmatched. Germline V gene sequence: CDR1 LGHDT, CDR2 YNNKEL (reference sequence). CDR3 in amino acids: CASSQPASGGVMQYF. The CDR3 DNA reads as TGTGCCAGCAGCCAGCCGGCTAGCGGGGGGGTAATGCAGTATTTT.

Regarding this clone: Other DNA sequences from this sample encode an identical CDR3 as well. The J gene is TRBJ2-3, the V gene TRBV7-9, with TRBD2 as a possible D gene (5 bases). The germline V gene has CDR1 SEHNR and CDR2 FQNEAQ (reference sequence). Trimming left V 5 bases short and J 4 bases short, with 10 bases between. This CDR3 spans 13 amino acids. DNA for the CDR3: TGTGCCAGCAGCCCCCGGGGTCCAGATACGCAGTATTTT. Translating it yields CASSPRGPDTQYF.

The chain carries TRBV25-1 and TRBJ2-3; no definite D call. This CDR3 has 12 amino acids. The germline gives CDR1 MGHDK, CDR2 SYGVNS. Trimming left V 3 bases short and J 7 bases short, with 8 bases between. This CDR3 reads CASSDLYYTQYF. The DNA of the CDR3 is TGTGCCAGCAGTGACCTGTACTATACGCAGTATTTT.

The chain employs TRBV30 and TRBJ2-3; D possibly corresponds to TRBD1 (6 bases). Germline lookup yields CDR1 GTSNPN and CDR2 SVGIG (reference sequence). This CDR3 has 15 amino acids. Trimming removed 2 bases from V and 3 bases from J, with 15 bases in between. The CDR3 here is CAWSSVGGGTDTQYF. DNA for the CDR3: TGTGCCTGGAGTTCGGTAGGGGGTGGTACAGATACGCAGTATTTT.

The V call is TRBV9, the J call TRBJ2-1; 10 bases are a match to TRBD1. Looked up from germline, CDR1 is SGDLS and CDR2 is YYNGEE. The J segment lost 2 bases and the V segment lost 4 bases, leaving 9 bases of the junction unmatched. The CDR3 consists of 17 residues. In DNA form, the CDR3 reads TGTGCCAGCAGCCCGAGACAGGGGGCGTCCCCCTACAATGAGCAGTTCTTC. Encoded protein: CASSPRQGASPYNEQFF.

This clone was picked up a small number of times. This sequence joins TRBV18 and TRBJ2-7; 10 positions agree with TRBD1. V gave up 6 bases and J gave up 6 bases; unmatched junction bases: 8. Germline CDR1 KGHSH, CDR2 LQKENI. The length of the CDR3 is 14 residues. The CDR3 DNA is TGTGCCAGCTCCCCAGGGACAGGGGCGGGCGAGCAGTACTTC. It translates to CASSPGTGAGEQYF. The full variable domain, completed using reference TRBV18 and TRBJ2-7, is NAGVMQNPRHLVRRRGQEARLRCSPMKGHSHVYWYRQLPEEGLKFMVYLQKENIIDESGMPKERFSAEFPKEGPSILRIQQVVRGDSAAYFCASSPGTGAGEQYFGPGTRLTVT.

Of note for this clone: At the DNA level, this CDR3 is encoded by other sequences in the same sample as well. CDR3 loop: CASRLGGSTDTQYF. CDR3 nucleotides: TGTGCCAGCAGGCTGGGGGGGAGCACAGATACGCAGTATTTT. The V and J genes are TRBV6-6 and TRBJ2-3, with 7 bases lining up with TRBD2. The V gene's germline CDR1 is MNHNY and CDR2 SVGAGI (reference sequence). CDR3 length: 14 residues. Trimming cost V 6 bases and J 0 bases; bases outside gene matches: 3.

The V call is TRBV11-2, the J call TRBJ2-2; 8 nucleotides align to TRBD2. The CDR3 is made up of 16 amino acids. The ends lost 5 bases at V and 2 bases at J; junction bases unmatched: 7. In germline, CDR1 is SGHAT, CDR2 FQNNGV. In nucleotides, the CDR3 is TGTGCCAGCAGCCCAACTAGCGGTAGAAACACCGGGGAGCTGTTTTTT. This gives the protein CASSPTSGRNTGELFF.

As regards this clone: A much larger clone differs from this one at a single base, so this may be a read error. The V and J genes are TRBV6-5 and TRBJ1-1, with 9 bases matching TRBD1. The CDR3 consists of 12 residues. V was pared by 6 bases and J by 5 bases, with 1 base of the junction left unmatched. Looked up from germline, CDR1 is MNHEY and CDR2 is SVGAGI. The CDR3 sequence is CASRTGGTEAFF. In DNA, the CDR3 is TGTGCCAGCAGGACAGGGGGAACTGAAGCTTTCTTT.

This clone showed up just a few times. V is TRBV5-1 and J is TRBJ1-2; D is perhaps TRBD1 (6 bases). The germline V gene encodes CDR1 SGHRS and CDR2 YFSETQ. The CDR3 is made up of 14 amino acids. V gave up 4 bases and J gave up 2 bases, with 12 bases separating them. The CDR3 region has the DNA TGCGCCAGCAGCACAACACAGGGAAACTATGGCTACACCTTC. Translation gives CASSTTQGNYGYTF.

CDR3: CASSLASTGRVQETQYF. DNA of the CDR3: TGTGCCAGCAGCTTGGCTAGCACAGGGAGGGTCCAAGAGACCCAGTACTTC. V gene TRBV5-6 combines with J gene TRBJ2-5; D is possibly TRBD2 (7 bases). This CDR3 spans 17 amino acids. Trimming stripped 0 bases from V and 1 base from J, with 16 bases between. CDR1 and CDR2 from the germline V gene are SGHDT and YYEEEE.

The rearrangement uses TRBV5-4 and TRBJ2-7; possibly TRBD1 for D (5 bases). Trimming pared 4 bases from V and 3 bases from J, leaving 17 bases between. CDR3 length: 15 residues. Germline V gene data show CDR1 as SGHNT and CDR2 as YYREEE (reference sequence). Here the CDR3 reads CASSRSGKQSYEQYF. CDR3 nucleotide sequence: TGTGCCAGCAGCAGATCAGGGAAACAAAGCTACGAGCAGTACTTC.

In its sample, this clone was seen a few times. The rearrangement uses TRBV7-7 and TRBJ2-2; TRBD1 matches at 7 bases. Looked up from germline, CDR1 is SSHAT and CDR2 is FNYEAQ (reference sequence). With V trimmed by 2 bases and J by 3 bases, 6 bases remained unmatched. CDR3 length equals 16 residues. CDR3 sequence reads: CASSLQSTGHTGELFF. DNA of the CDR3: TGTGCCAGCAGCTTACAATCGACAGGGCACACCGGGGAGCTGTTTTTT.

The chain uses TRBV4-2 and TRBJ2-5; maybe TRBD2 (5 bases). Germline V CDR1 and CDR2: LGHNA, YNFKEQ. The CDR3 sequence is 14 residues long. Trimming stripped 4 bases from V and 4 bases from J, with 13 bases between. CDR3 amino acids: CASSRPRLPETQYF. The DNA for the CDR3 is TGTGCCAGCAGCCGCCCGCGACTACCAGAGACCCAGTACTTC.

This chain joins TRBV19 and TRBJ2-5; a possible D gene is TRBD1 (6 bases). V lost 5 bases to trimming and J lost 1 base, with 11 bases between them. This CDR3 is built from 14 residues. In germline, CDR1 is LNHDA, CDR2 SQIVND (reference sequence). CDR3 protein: CASSAGQLQETQYF. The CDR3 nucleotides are TGTGCCAGTAGTGCTGGACAGCTCCAAGAGACCCAGTACTTC.

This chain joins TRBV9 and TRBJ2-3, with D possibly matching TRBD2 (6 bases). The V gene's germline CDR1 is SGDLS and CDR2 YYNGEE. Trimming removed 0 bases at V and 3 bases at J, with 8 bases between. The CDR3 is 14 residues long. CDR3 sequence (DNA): TGTGCCAGCAGCGTAGGGAGCGGGACAGATACGCAGTATTTT. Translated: CASSVGSGTDTQYF.

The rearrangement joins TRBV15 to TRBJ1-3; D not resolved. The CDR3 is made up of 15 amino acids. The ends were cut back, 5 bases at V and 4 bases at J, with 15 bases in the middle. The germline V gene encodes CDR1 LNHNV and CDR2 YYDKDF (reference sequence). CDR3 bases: TGTGCCACCAGCGGGGATCGTTCGGGGGGAAACACCATATATTTT. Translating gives CATSGDRSGGNTIYF.

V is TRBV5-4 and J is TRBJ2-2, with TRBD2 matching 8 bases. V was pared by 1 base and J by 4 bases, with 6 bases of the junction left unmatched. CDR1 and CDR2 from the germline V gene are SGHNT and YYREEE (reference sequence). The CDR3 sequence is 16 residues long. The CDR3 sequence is CASSLRGLAGTGELFF. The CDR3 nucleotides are TGTGCCAGCAGCTTGAGAGGTCTAGCGGGCACCGGGGAGCTGTTTTTT.

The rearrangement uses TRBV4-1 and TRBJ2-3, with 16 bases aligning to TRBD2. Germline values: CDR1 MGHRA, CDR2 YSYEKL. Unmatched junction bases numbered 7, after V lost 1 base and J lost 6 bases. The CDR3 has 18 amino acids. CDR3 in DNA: TGCGCCAGCAGCCAAGCCCACCCGGGACTAGCGGGGGGGGATACGCAGTATTTT. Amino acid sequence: CASSQAHPGLAGGDTQYF.

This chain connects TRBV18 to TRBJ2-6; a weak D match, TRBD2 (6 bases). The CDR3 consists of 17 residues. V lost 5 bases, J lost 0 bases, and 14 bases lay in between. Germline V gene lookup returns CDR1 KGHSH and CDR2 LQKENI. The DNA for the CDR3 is TGTGCCAGCTCATTGGGACTGACGAACTCTGGGGCCAACGTCCTGACTTTC. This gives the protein CASSLGLTNSGANVLTF.

CDR3 region: CSAPRGEKLFF. Written as DNA, the CDR3 is TGCAGTGCCCCCAGGGGTGAAAAACTGTTTTTT. The rearrangement uses TRBV20-1 and TRBJ1-4; TRBD1 is a possible D gene (6 bases). Germline CDR1 DFQATT, CDR2 SNEGSKA (reference sequence). This CDR3 comprises 11 residues. V lost 6 bases to trimming and J lost 7 bases, with 9 bases between them.

The CDR3 coding sequence is TGTGCCAGCAGCTTGGACAGGGCCTACGAGCAGTACTTC. It yields the protein CASSLDRAYEQYF. The gene calls are TRBV5-6 and TRBJ2-7, with a possible D match to TRBD1 (6 bases). V gave up 0 bases and J gave up 2 bases, with 6 bases separating them. Germline CDR1 and CDR2: SGHDT and YYEEEE. The CDR3 covers 13 residues.